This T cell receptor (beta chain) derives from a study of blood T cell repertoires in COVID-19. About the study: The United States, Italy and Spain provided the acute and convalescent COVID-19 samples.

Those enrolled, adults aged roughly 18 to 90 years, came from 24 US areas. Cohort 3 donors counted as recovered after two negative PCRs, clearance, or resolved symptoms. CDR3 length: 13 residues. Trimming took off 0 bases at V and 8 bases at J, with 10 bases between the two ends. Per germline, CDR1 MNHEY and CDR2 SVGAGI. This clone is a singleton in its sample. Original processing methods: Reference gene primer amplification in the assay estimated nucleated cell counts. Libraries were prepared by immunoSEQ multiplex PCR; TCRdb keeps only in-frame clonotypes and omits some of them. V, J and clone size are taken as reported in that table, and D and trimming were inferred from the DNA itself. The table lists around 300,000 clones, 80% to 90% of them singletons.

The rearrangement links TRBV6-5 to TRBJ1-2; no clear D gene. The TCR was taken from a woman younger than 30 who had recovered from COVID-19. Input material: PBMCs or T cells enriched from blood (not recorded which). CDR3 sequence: CASSYSSGGGYTF. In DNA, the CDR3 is TGTGCCAGCAGTTACTCGAGTGGAGGGGGCTACACCTTC.